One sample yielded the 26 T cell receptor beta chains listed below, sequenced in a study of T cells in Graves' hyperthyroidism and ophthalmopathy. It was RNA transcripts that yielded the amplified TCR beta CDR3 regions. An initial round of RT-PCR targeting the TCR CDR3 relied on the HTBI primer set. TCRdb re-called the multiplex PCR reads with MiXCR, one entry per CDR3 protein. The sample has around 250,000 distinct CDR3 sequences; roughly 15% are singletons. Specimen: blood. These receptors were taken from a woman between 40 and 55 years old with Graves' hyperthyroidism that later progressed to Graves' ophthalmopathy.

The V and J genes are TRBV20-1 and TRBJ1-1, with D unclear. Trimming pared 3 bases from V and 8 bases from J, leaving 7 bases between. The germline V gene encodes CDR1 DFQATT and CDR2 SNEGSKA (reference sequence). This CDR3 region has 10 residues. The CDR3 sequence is CSASFVEAFF. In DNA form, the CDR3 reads TGCAGTGCTAGTTTCGTAGAAGCTTTCTTT.

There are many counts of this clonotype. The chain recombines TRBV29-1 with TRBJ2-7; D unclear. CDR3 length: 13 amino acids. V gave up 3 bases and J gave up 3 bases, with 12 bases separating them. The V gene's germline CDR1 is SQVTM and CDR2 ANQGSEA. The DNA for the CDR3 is TGCAGCGTTGATCTGCCAGGATACTACGAGCAGTACTTC. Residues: CSVDLPGYYEQYF.

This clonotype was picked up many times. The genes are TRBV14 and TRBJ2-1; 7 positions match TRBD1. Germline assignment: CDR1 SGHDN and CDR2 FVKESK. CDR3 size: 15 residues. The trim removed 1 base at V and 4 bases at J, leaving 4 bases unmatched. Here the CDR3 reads CASSQGNRGYNEQFF. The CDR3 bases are TGTGCCAGCAGCCAAGGGAACAGGGGATACAATGAGCAGTTCTTC.

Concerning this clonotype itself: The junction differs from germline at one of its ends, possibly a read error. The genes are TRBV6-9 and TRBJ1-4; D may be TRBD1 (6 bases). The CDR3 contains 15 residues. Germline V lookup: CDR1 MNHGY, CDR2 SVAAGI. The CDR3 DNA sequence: TGTGCCAGCAGTTACAACCAGGGGACTTATGAAAGACTGTTTTTT. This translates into CASSYNQGTYERLFF.

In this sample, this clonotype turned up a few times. CDR3 region: CASTRNQGASGSGGGDTQYF. The DNA of the CDR3 is TGTGCCAGCACTCGAAACCAAGGGGCTAGCGGGAGCGGCGGGGGAGATACGCAGTATTTT. The rearrangement uses TRBV9 and TRBJ2-3, with 10 nucleotides matching TRBD2. Germline CDR1 is SGDLS and CDR2 is YYNGEE. J was trimmed by 5 bases and V by 6 bases; bases with no gene match: 24. The CDR3 contains 20 residues.

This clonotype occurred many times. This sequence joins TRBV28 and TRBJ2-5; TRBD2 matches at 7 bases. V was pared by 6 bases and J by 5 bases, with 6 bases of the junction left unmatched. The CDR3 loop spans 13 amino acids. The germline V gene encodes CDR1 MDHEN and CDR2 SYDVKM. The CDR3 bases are TGTGCCAGCAGGCCTGCGGGAGCGGAGACCCAGTACTTC. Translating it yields CASRPAGAETQYF.

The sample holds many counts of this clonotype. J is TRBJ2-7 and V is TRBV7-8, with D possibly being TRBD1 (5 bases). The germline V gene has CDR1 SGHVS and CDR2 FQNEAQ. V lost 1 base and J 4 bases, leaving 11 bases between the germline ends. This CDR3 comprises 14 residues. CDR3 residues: CASSLEAGRYEQYF. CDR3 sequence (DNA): TGTGCCAGCAGCTTAGAGGCAGGGCGGTACGAGCAGTACTTC.

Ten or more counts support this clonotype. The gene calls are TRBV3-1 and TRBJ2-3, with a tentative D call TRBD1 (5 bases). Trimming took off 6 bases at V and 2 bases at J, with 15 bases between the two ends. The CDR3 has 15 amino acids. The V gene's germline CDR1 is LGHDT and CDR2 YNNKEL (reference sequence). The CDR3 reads CASSRQILDTDTQYF. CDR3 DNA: TGTGCCAGCAGTCGACAGATATTGGACACAGATACGCAGTATTTT.

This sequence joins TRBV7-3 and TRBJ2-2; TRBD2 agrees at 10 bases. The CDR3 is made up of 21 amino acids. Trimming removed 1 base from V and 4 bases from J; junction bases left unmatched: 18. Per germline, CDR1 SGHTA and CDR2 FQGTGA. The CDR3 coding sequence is TGTGCCAGCAGCTTAAAGGGACCGCGATTCCTAGCGGGAGAGAGCACCGGGGAGCTGTTTTTT. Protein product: CASSLKGPRFLAGESTGELFF. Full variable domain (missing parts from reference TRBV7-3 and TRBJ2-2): GAGVSQTPSNKVTEKGKYVELRCDPISGHTALYWYRQSLGQGPEFLIYFQGTGAADDSGLPNDRFFAVRPEGSVSTLKIQRTERGDSAVYLCASSLKGPRFLAGESTGELFFGEGSRLTVL.

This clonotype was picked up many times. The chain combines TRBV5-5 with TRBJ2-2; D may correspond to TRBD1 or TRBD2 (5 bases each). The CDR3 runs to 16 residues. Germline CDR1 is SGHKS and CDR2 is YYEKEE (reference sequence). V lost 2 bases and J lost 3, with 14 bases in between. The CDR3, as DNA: TGTGCCAGCAGCTTAAACCCGGGACCGTACACCGGGGAGCTGTTTTTT. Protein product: CASSLNPGPYTGELFF.

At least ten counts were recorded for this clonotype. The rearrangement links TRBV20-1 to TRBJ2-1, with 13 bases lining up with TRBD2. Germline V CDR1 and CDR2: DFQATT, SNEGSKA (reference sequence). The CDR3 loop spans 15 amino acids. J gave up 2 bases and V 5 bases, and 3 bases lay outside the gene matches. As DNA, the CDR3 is TGCAGTGCTTGGGGGACTAGCGGGACCTACAATGAGCAGTTCTTC. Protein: CSAWGTSGTYNEQFF.

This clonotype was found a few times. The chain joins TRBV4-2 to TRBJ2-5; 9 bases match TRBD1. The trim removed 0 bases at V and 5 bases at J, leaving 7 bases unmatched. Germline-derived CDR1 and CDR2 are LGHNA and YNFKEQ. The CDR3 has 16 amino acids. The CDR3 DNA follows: TGTGCCAGCAGCCAAGATCGTGGGACAGGGATGGAGACCCAGTACTTC. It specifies CASSQDRGTGMETQYF.

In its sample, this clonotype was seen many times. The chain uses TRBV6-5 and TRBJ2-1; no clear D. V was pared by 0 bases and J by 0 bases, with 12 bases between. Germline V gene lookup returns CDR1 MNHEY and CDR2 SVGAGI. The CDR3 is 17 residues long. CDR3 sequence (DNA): TGTGCCAGCAGTTACTCTCTAATTAACCTCTCCTACAATGAGCAGTTCTTC. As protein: CASSYSLINLSYNEQFF.

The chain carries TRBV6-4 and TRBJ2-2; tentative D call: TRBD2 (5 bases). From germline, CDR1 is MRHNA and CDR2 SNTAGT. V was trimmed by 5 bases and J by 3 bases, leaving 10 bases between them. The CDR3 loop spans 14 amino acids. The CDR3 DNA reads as TGTGCCAGCAGTCCGGGATTGGACACCGGGGAGCTGTTTTTT. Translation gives CASSPGLDTGELFF.

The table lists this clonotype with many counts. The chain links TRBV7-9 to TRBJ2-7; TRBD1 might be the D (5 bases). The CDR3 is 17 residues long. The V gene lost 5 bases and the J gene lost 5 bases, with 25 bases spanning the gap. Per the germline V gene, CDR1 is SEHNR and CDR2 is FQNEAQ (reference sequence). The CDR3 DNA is TGTGCCAGCAGCCCCGCCCGTTTGGGTGGGGCCCGCGACGAGCAGTACTTC. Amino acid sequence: CASSPARLGGARDEQYF. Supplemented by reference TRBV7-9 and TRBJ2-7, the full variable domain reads DTGVSQNPRHKITKRGQNVTFRCDPISEHNRLYWYRQTLGQGPEFLTYFQNEAQLEKSRLLSDRFSAERPKGSFSTLEIQRTEQGDSAMYLCASSPARLGGARDEQYFGPGTRLTVT.

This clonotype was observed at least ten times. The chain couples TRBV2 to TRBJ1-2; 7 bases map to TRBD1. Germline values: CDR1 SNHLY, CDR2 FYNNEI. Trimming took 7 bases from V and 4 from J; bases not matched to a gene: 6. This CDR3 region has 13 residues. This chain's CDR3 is CASIVTGAYGYTF. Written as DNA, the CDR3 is TGTGCCAGCATTGTAACAGGGGCCTATGGCTACACCTTC.

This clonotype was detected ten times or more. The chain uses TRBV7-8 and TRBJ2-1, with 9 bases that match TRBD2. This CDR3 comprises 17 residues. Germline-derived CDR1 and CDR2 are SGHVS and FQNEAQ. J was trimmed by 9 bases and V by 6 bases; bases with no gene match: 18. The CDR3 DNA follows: TGTGCCAGCAGTTTTAGTCCCGGTAGCGGGAGAAAGGGTGAGCAGTTCTTC. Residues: CASSFSPGSGRKGEQFF. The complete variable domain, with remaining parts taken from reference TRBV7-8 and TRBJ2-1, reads GAGVSQSPRYKVAKRGQDVALRCDPISGHVSLFWYQQALGQGPEFLTYFQNEAQLDKSGLPSDRFFAERPEGSVSTLKIQRTQQEDSAVYLCASSFSPGSGRKGEQFFGPGTRLTVL.

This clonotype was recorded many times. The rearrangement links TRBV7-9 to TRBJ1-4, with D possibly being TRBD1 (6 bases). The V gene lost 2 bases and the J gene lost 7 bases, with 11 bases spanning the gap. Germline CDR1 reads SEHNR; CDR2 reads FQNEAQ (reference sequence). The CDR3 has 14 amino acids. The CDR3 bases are TGTGCCAGCAGCTTACAGGGGAGCATTGAAAAACTGTTTTTT. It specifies CASSLQGSIEKLFF.

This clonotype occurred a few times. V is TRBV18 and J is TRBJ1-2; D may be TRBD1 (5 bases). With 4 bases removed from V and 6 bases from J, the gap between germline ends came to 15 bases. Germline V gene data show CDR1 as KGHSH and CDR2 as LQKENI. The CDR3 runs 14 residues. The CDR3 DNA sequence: TGTGCCAGCTCACAAGGGGCGCTTGGAGATGGCTACACCTTC. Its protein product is CASSQGALGDGYTF.

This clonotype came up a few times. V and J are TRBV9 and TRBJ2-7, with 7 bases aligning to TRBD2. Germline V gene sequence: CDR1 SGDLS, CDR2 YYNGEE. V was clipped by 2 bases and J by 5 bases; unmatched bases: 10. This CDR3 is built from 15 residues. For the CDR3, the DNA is TGTGCCAGCAGCGTTTCTGCGGGAGTGGAGAACGAGCAGTACTTC. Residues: CASSVSAGVENEQYF.

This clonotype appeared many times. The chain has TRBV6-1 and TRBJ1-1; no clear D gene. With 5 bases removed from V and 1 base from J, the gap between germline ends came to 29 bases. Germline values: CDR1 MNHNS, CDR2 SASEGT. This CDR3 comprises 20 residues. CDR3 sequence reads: CASSTIVQRLGSGPNTEAFF. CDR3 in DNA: TGTGCCAGCAGTACTATCGTCCAACGTCTTGGCTCCGGCCCGAACACTGAAGCTTTCTTT.

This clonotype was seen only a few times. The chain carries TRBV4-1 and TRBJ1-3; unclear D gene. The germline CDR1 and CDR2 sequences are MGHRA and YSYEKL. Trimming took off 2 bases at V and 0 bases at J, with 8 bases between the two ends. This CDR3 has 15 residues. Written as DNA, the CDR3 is TGCGCCAGCAGCCAACAGATTCTCTCTGGAAACACCATATATTTT. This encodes CASSQQILSGNTIYF.

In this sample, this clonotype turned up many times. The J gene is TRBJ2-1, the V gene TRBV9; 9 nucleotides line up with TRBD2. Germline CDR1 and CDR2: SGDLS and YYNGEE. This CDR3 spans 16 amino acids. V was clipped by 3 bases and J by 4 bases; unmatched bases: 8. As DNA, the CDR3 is TGTGCCAGCAGCGCGAGTCGCGGGAGGGTTTACAATGAGCAGTTCTTC. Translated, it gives CASSASRGRVYNEQFF. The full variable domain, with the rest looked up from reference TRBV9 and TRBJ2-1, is DSGVTQTPKHLITATGQRVTLRCSPRSGDLSVYWYQQSLDQGLQFLIQYYNGEERAKGNILERFSAQQFPDLHSELNLSSLELGDSALYFCASSASRGRVYNEQFFGPGTRLTVL.

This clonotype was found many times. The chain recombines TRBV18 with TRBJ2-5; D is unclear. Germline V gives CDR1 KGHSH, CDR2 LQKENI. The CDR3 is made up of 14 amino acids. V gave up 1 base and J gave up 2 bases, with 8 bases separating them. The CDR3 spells CASSPQSRQETQYF. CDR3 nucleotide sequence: TGTGCCAGCTCACCACAGTCAAGACAAGAGACCCAGTACTTC.

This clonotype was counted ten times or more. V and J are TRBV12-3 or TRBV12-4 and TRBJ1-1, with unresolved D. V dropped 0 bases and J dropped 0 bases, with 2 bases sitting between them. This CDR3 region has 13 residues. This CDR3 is CASSLALNTEAFF. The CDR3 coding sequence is TGTGCCAGCAGTTTAGCTCTGAACACTGAAGCTTTCTTT.

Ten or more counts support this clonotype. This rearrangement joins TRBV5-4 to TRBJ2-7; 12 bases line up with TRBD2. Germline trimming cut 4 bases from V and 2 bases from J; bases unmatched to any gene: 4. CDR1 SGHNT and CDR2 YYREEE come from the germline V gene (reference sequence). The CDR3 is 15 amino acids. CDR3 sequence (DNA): TGTGCCAGCAGCACTGGACTAGCGGGGACCTACGAGCAGTACTTC. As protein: CASSTGLAGTYEQYF.